Listed below are T cell receptor beta chains from one sample, sequenced in a study of blood T cell repertoires in COVID-19. This table comes from immunoSEQ multiplex PCR, and its TCRdb copy is limited to in-frame clones, with some not included. This table holds about 230,000 clones, less than 90% found once. Sequenced input: peripheral blood. The receptors shown here come from a woman in her seventies with active or convalescent COVID-19. The CDR3 runs from the conserved cysteine through the conserved F or W. The D gene is left open where the match is weak. Only some rows state a clone size, as once, few, many or a class for expanded clones.

J gene: TRBJ1-6
D gene: TRBD1
clone size: .
V gene: TRBV5-1
CDR3 DNA: TGCGCCAGCAGCTTGGGACAGGGGAATTCACCCCTCCACTTT
CDR3 protein: CASSLGQGNSPLHF

J gene: TRBJ2-1
D gene: TRBD2
clone size: .
V gene: TRBV7-9
CDR3 DNA: TGTGCCAGCGGAACTAGCGGGGTTCCCTACAATGAGCAGTTCTTC
CDR3 protein: CASGTSGVPYNEQFF

J gene: TRBJ2-1
D gene: TRBD1
clone size: .
V gene: TRBV18
CDR3 DNA: TGTGCCAGCTCACACGGACAGGGCTATGATGTTGAGCAGTTCTTC
CDR3 protein: CASSHGQGYDVEQFF

J gene: TRBJ2-1
D gene: TRBD2
clone size: .
V gene: TRBV5-1
CDR3 DNA: TGCGCCAGCCGCTTGGTAGCGGGCAATGAGCAGTTCTTC
CDR3 protein: CASRLVAGNEQFF

J gene: TRBJ1-1
D gene: .
clone size: .
V gene: TRBV6-5
CDR3 DNA: TGTGCCAGCAGTTCCCGGACAGCGAACACTGAAGCTTTCTTT
CDR3 protein: CASSSRTANTEAFF

J gene: TRBJ2-3
D gene: TRBD1
clone size: .
V gene: TRBV30
CDR3 DNA: TGTGCCTGGACCCGTGACAGGGGGACAGATACGCAGTATTTT
CDR3 protein: CAWTRDRGTDTQYF

J gene: TRBJ2-1
D gene: TRBD2
clone size: .
V gene: TRBV30
CDR3 DNA: TGTGCCTGGAGTGTCTCCGCCCTAGCGGGAGGTTTCGATGAGCAGTTCTTC
CDR3 protein: CAWSVSALAGGFDEQFF

J gene: TRBJ2-5
D gene: .
clone size: .
V gene: TRBV27
CDR3 DNA: TGTGCCAGCAGTCCTAGCTGGCAAGAGACCCAGTACTTC
CDR3 protein: CASSPSWQETQYF

J gene: TRBJ2-7
D gene: .
clone size: many
V gene: TRBV5-1
CDR3 DNA: TGCGCCAGCCGCGAACAGGGCTACGAGCAGTACTTC
CDR3 protein: CASREQGYEQYF

J gene: TRBJ1-5
D gene: .
clone size: .
V gene: TRBV7-9
CDR3 DNA: TGTGCCAGCAGCTCGATGGCCCTGGGCTCCGACAATCAGCCCCAGCATTTT
CDR3 protein: CASSSMALGSDNQPQHF

J gene: TRBJ2-2
D gene: TRBD2
clone size: .
V gene: TRBV10-3
CDR3 DNA: TGTGCCATCAGTGCTAGCGGGAGGAACACCGGGGAGCTGTTTTTT
CDR3 protein: CAISASGRNTGELFF

J gene: TRBJ1-2
D gene: TRBD1
clone size: .
V gene: TRBV20-1
CDR3 DNA: TGCAGTGCTCGTGCCCAGACAGGGAACTATGGCTACACCTTC
CDR3 protein: CSARAQTGNYGYTF

J gene: TRBJ1-1
D gene: .
clone size: .
V gene: TRBV5-1
CDR3 DNA: TGCGCCAGCAGCTGGGCTGGTCCGAACACTGAAGCTTTCTTT
CDR3 protein: CASSWAGPNTEAFF

J gene: TRBJ1-1
D gene: TRBD1
clone size: .
V gene: TRBV5-1
CDR3 DNA: TGCGCCAGCAGCGTCACCGGGACAGGGGGTCGAGACACTGAAGCTTTCTTT
CDR3 protein: CASSVTGTGGRDTEAFF

J gene: TRBJ1-5
D gene: TRBD1
clone size: .
V gene: TRBV5-1
CDR3 DNA: TGCGCCAGCAGCCTGACAGGGGGCAATCAGCCCCAGCATTTT
CDR3 protein: CASSLTGGNQPQHF

J gene: TRBJ1-3
D gene: TRBD1
clone size: .
V gene: TRBV5-1
CDR3 DNA: TGCGCCAGCAGCCCCCACCAGGGGGAAGCTGGAAACACCATATATTTT
CDR3 protein: CASSPHQGEAGNTIYF

J gene: TRBJ2-5
D gene: .
clone size: .
V gene: TRBV5-4
CDR3 DNA: TGTGCCAGCGGGCCCCCCAGCGGGCATTCGGAGACCCAGTACTTC
CDR3 protein: CASGPPSGHSETQYF

J gene: TRBJ1-5
D gene: .
clone size: .
V gene: TRBV14
CDR3 DNA: TGTGCCAGCATCTCTTGGGGGGGGTTTCAGCCCCAGCATTTT
CDR3 protein: CASISWGGFQPQHF

J gene: TRBJ1-1
D gene: .
clone size: .
V gene: TRBV12-3/TRBV12-4
CDR3 DNA: TGTGCCAGCAAGAGAGGTGAGGTTGCAGCTTTCTTT
CDR3 protein: CASKRGEVAAFF

J gene: TRBJ1-2
D gene: TRBD1
clone size: .
V gene: TRBV19
CDR3 DNA: TGTGCCAGTAGTTCCTTCACAGGGGTCGGTGGCTACACCTTC
CDR3 protein: CASSSFTGVGGYTF

J gene: TRBJ2-1
D gene: TRBD1
clone size: .
V gene: TRBV27
CDR3 DNA: TGTGCCAGCAGTTTATCGGGCCTGGGACAGATCAATGAGCAGTTCTTC
CDR3 protein: CASSLSGLGQINEQFF

J gene: TRBJ1-5
D gene: TRBD1
clone size: .
V gene: TRBV3-1/TRBV3-2
CDR3 DNA: TGTGCCAGCAAAGCGGGTGGGACAGACAATCAGCCCCAGCATTTT
CDR3 protein: CASKAGGTDNQPQHF

J gene: TRBJ1-1
D gene: TRBD1
clone size: .
V gene: TRBV6-6
CDR3 DNA: TGTGCCAGCAACGACAGGGGAGACACTGAAGCTTTCTTT
CDR3 protein: CASNDRGDTEAFF

J gene: TRBJ2-7
D gene: TRBD2
clone size: .
V gene: TRBV28
CDR3 DNA: TGTGCCAGCAGTAGCCCCGGGGGGGGCCGACTTGGGCAGTACTTC
CDR3 protein: CASSSPGGGRLGQYF

J gene: TRBJ2-5
D gene: .
clone size: .
V gene: TRBV5-1
CDR3 DNA: TGCGCCAGCAGCCCGGTTTTCACAGCACAAGAGACCCAGTACTTC
CDR3 protein: CASSPVFTAQETQYF

J gene: TRBJ1-2
D gene: .
clone size: once
V gene: TRBV5-1
CDR3 DNA: TGCGCCAGCAGCTTGGTACCAGGGTCCGGAGGCTACACCTTC
CDR3 protein: CASSLVPGSGGYTF

J gene: TRBJ2-3
D gene: TRBD2
clone size: once
V gene: TRBV28
CDR3 DNA: TGTGCCAGCAGTTCTAGCGGGGGGGCGACAGATACGCAGTATTTT
CDR3 protein: CASSSSGGATDTQYF

J gene: TRBJ2-7
D gene: .
clone size: .
V gene: TRBV7-6
CDR3 DNA: TGTGCCAGCAGCCCACAGGCGGCTCGTTACGAGCAGTACTTC
CDR3 protein: CASSPQAARYEQYF

J gene: TRBJ2-7
D gene: TRBD2
clone size: few
V gene: TRBV5-4
CDR3 DNA: TGTGCCAGCAGCCAGGGTGGGACTACCTACGAGCAGTACTTC
CDR3 protein: CASSQGGTTYEQYF

J gene: TRBJ1-5
D gene: .
clone size: .
V gene: TRBV6-5
CDR3 DNA: TGTGCCAGCAAAGGAGAGGGTCAGCCCCAGCATTTT
CDR3 protein: CASKGEGQPQHF

J gene: TRBJ2-7
D gene: TRBD2
clone size: .
V gene: TRBV4-2
CDR3 DNA: TGTGCCAGCAGCCAAGATCTTCTAGCGGGGCCCTACGAGCAGTACTTC
CDR3 protein: CASSQDLLAGPYEQYF

J gene: TRBJ2-1
D gene: TRBD2
clone size: .
V gene: TRBV7-9
CDR3 DNA: TGTGCCAGCAGCCCCCCCGTTAGCGGGAGTCGTCGGTCCTACAATGAGCAGTTCTTC
CDR3 protein: CASSPPVSGSRRSYNEQFF

J gene: TRBJ2-1
D gene: .
clone size: .
V gene: TRBV27
CDR3 DNA: TGTGCCACCCCCCCCCGTAGCGGATCATGGAATGAGCAGTTCTTC
CDR3 protein: CATPPRSGSWNEQFF

J gene: TRBJ2-7
D gene: TRBD1
clone size: .
V gene: TRBV18
CDR3 DNA: TGTGCCAGCTCACCACCCGGGACAGCCTACGAGCAGTACTTC
CDR3 protein: CASSPPGTAYEQYF

J gene: TRBJ2-1
D gene: TRBD1
clone size: .
V gene: TRBV30
CDR3 DNA: TGTGCCTGGAGACGAACAGGGGGGTACAATGAGCAGTTCTTC
CDR3 protein: CAWRRTGGYNEQFF

J gene: TRBJ1-2
D gene: .
clone size: .
V gene: TRBV2
CDR3 DNA: TGTGCCAGCAGCAACAGGGCCGCCTATGGCTACACCTTC
CDR3 protein: CASSNRAAYGYTF

J gene: TRBJ1-5
D gene: .
clone size: .
V gene: TRBV7-9
CDR3 DNA: TGTGCCAGCAGCCGGGTTGCTGGCAATCAGCCCCAGCATTTT
CDR3 protein: CASSRVAGNQPQHF

J gene: TRBJ1-2
D gene: TRBD1
clone size: few
V gene: TRBV18
CDR3 DNA: TGTGCCAGCTCACCGGGGGGACAGACTAACTATGGCTACACCTTC
CDR3 protein: CASSPGGQTNYGYTF

J gene: TRBJ2-1
D gene: .
clone size: .
V gene: TRBV6-5
CDR3 DNA: TGTGCCAGCAGTCGACTCACCTACAATGAGCAGTTCTTC
CDR3 protein: CASSRLTYNEQFF

J gene: TRBJ2-5
D gene: .
clone size: .
V gene: TRBV7-9
CDR3 DNA: TGTGCCAGCAGTTCTAGCGCGGTGAATGAAGAGACCCAGTACTTC
CDR3 protein: CASSSSAVNEETQYF

J gene: TRBJ2-2
D gene: .
clone size: .
V gene: TRBV25-1
CDR3 DNA: TGTGCCAGCAGTTGGCAGGGTCATGGTCCCGGGGAGCTGTTTTTT
CDR3 protein: CASSWQGHGPGELFF

J gene: TRBJ2-3
D gene: .
clone size: .
V gene: TRBV5-1
CDR3 DNA: TGCGCCAGTATCCAGGCGCCCGGGGAAGATACGCAGTATTTT
CDR3 protein: CASIQAPGEDTQYF